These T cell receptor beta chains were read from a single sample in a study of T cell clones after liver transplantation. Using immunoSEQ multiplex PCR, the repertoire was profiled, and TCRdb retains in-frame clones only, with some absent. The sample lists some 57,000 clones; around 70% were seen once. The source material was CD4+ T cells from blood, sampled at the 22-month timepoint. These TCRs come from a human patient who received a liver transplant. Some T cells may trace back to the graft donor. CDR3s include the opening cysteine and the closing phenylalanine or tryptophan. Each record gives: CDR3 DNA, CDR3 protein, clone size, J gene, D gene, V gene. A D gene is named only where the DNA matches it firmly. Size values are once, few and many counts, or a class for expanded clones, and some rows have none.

TGTGCCAGCAGCGCCGTTGCAGGGTATTCACCCCTCCACTTT,CASSAVAGYSPLHF,-,TRBJ1-6,-,TRBV11-2
TGTGCCAGCTCGGTCAGAGAAGCTTTCTTT,CASSVREAFF,few,TRBJ1-1,-,TRBV2
TGTGCCAGTAGTACGGGACAGGGGGCATCTGGGGCCAACGTCCTGACTTTC,CASSTGQGASGANVLTF,few,TRBJ2-6,TRBD1,TRBV19
TGTGCCAGCACCCCGGGGGCGACGAACACTGAAGCTTTCTTT,CASTPGATNTEAFF,-,TRBJ1-1,-,TRBV7-2
TGTGCCAGCAGCAAGGGAGAGACCCAGTACTTC,CASSKGETQYF,-,TRBJ2-5,-,TRBV11-2
TGTGCCAGCAGCTCTAACAGGGGCGATACGCAGTATTTT,CASSSNRGDTQYF,-,TRBJ2-3,TRBD1,TRBV13
TGTGCCAGCAGCCCCGGACAGGGGAGCCAAGAGACCCAGTACTTC,CASSPGQGSQETQYF,once,TRBJ2-5,TRBD1,TRBV5-4
TGTGCCAGCTCACCACGGACAGGGATGGATGGGGGCACAGATACGCAGTATTTT,CASSPRTGMDGGTDTQYF,few,TRBJ2-3,TRBD1,TRBV18
TGTGCCATCAGTGAGTCCCCGGACAGGGGTAAAGAGGAGACCCAGTACTTC,CAISESPDRGKEETQYF,-,TRBJ2-5,TRBD1,TRBV10-3
TGTGCCAGCAGGAGGGACAGGCTTAGCAATCAGCCCCAGCATTTT,CASRRDRLSNQPQHF,-,TRBJ1-5,TRBD1,TRBV2
TGCGCCAGCAGCATAGACAGGGCACCTGGAAACACCATATATTTT,CASSIDRAPGNTIYF,once,TRBJ1-3,TRBD1,TRBV4-1
TGTGCCAGCAGCTCTGGGGCCAACGTCCTGACTTTC,CASSSGANVLTF,-,TRBJ2-6,-,TRBV11-1
TGCGCCAGCGCAGCCTTACCTGCGGGTAACGATAATTCACCCCTCCACTTT,CASAALPAGNDNSPLHF,-,TRBJ1-6,-,TRBV5-1
TGTGCCTCCTCCAGCCTTAATGAAAAACTGTTTTTT,CASSSLNEKLFF,-,TRBJ1-4,-,TRBV10-3
TGTGCCAGCAGCGCCAGGGGAGGGAATTCACCCCTCCACTTT,CASSARGGNSPLHF,-,TRBJ1-6,-,TRBV7-9
TGTGCCAGTAGTATAGAGGGTTTAAGTCAGCCCCAGCATTTT,CASSIEGLSQPQHF,-,TRBJ1-5,-,TRBV19
TGTGCCTGGACGCTTCCACGGGTGGGGTCTGGAAACACCATATATTTT,CAWTLPRVGSGNTIYF,-,TRBJ1-3,-,TRBV30
TGTGCCAGCAGCTTCACGGGGGCATATGGCTACACCTTC,CASSFTGAYGYTF,-,TRBJ1-2,-,TRBV7-2
TGTGCCACCAGCGCCCGGGGGGGGACCACCGGGGAGCTGTTTTTT,CATSARGGTTGELFF,-,TRBJ2-2,TRBD2,TRBV15
TGTGCCAGCAGTCTATGGCAGGGGGCCGACAATCAGCCCCAGCATTTT,CASSLWQGADNQPQHF,-,TRBJ1-5,TRBD1,TRBV28
TGTGCCAGCGAGAGAGATAGCAATCAGCCCCAGCATTTT,CASERDSNQPQHF,-,TRBJ1-5,-,TRBV6-5
TGTGCCTGGAGTCCGACAGGAGGAACTGGCTACACCTTC,CAWSPTGGTGYTF,-,TRBJ1-2,-,TRBV30